Listed below are T cell receptor beta chains from one sample, sequenced in a study of Ad26.COV2.S vaccination and SARS-CoV-2 variants. Clones were sequenced by immunoSEQ multiplex PCR, and TCRdb holds only the in-frame ones, with some missing. The data contain 350,000 to 400,000 clones, around 85% of them singletons. The sequenced sample was peripheral blood, obtained in a trial of Ad26.COV2.S vaccine versus placebo. The source of these receptors is a person aged 18-65 years who received the Ad26.COV2.S COVID-19 vaccine or a placebo. The CDR3 runs from the conserved cysteine through the conserved F or W. D genes are given only for firm matches. Size is omitted from some rows. Given values are once, few, many or a class for expanded clones.

J gene | D gene | V gene | clone size | CDR3 DNA | CDR3 protein
TRBJ2-7 | TRBD1 | TRBV18 | . | TGTGCCAGCTCACCAGAGCAGGGGGCCCACGAGCAGTACTTC | CASSPEQGAHEQYF
TRBJ2-5 | . | TRBV5-6 | . | TGTGCCAGCAGCTTGGTGTTTGGTGAGACCCAGTACTTC | CASSLVFGETQYF
TRBJ1-5 | . | TRBV2 | . | TGTGCCAGCAGGACCGGGACCCGGAGGGATCAGCCCCAGCATTTT | CASRTGTRRDQPQHF
TRBJ2-1 | TRBD1 | TRBV5-1 | . | TGCGCCAGCAGCAGACAGGGGCTTTCCTACAATGAGCAGTTCTTC | CASSRQGLSYNEQFF
TRBJ2-3 | TRBD2 | TRBV10-3 | . | TGTGCCATCAGCGGTCCCCAAGCGGGGGGGCCAGATACGCAGTATTTT | CAISGPQAGGPDTQYF
TRBJ1-5 | . | TRBV7-2 | . | TGTGCCAGCAGTCGGACGGTCCGGGAGCAGCCCCAGCATTTT | CASSRTVREQPQHF
TRBJ1-2 | TRBD1 | TRBV29-1 | . | TGCAGCGTTGGCACAGGGGGCTTACCCAACTATGGCTACACCTTC | CSVGTGGLPNYGYTF
TRBJ1-3 | . | TRBV18 | . | TGTGCCAGCTCACCGGAACAGGGTACCGGAAACACCATATATTTT | CASSPEQGTGNTIYF
TRBJ1-1 | . | TRBV19 | . | TGTGCCAGTAGTATAGGGGCCGACACTGAAGCTTTCTTT | CASSIGADTEAFF
TRBJ2-2 | . | TRBV7-9 | . | TGTGCCAGCAGCTCCCTTCGGGACAAGAACACCGGGGAGCTGTTTTTT | CASSSLRDKNTGELFF
TRBJ2-5 | . | TRBV19 | . | TGTGCCAGTAGCCTAGATCAGACCCAGTACTTC | CASSLDQTQYF
TRBJ2-1 | TRBD2 | TRBV5-1 | . | TGCGCCAGCAGCTTGGATGCTAGCGGGGGGGTTCTAGAGCAGTTCTTC | CASSLDASGGVLEQFF
TRBJ1-1 | . | TRBV6-5 | . | TGTGCCAGCAGTTACGGCCAGAACACTGAAGCTTTCTTT | CASSYGQNTEAFF
TRBJ1-1 | . | TRBV7-6 | once | TGTGCCAGCAGCCGCATCGATACTGGCACTGAAGCTTTCTTT | CASSRIDTGTEAFF
TRBJ1-1 | TRBD1 | TRBV19 | once | TGTGCCAGTAGTATAGACAGGGGGGGGACTGAAGCTTTCTTT | CASSIDRGGTEAFF
TRBJ2-5 | . | TRBV11-2 | . | TGTGCCAGCAGCTTCTCAGGGTTGGAGACCCAGTACTTC | CASSFSGLETQYF
TRBJ2-7 | TRBD2 | TRBV6-5 | . | TGTGCCAGCAGAAAGACTAGCGGGGGATCCTACGAGCAGTACTTC | CASRKTSGGSYEQYF
TRBJ1-1 | . | TRBV6-5 | once | TGTGCCAGCAGTTACAGGGGGAGCACTGAAGCTTTCTTT | CASSYRGSTEAFF
TRBJ2-5 | . | TRBV7-9 | . | TGTGCCAGCAGCTTAGATTTTGGGGGCCTGGAGACCCAGTACTTC | CASSLDFGGLETQYF
TRBJ2-7 | . | TRBV12-5 | . | TGTGCTAGTGGTTTCAGCGGGTCCTCCTACGAGCAGTACTTC | CASGFSGSSYEQYF
TRBJ2-5 | TRBD1 | TRBV4-1 | . | TGCGCCAGCAGCCAAGAGCGGGACAGGGTGGAGACCCAGTACTTC | CASSQERDRVETQYF
TRBJ1-6 | . | TRBV6-6 | . | TGTGCCAGCAGTTACGTTGGTACGGGATCACCCCTCCACTTT | CASSYVGTGSPLHF
TRBJ2-7 | . | TRBV13 | . | TGTGCCAGCAGCTTGGGGGGACCCTCCTACGAGCAGTACTTC | CASSLGGPSYEQYF
TRBJ2-5 | . | TRBV27 | once | TGTGCCAGCAGTTTAAGTGTGCCCCCGGGGTCCCAGTACTTC | CASSLSVPPGSQYF
TRBJ1-1 | TRBD1 | TRBV13 | . | TGTGCCAGCAGCCGAACTACCATAGGACAGGGCCGAGCTTTCTTT | CASSRTTIGQGRAFF
TRBJ1-2 | . | TRBV5-5 | . | TGTGCCAGCAGCCCCCCCTCGACCGAGGGCTACACCTTC | CASSPPSTEGYTF
TRBJ1-1 | . | TRBV5-1 | . | TGCGCCAGCAGCTCCGGGGTTATGTCTGAAGCTTTCTTT | CASSSGVMSEAFF
TRBJ1-4 | TRBD1 | TRBV5-6 | once | TGTGCCAGCAGTCAAACCGGGACAGCCTCTGAAAAACTGTTTTTT | CASSQTGTASEKLFF